This T cell receptor beta chain was recovered during a study of T-cell memory formation after mild COVID-19. The germline CDR1 and CDR2 sequences are LNHDA and SQIVND (reference sequence). This CDR3 comprises 15 residues. The V end lost 5 bases, the J end lost 4 bases, and 17 bases lay between the germline ends. TCRdb reprocessed the 5' RACE reads with MiXCR, giving one entry per CDR3 protein. The sample yields 250,000 to 300,000 distinct CDR3 sequences, 15% to 20% seen once. The gene calls are TRBV19 and TRBJ1-2, with a weak D call TRBD1 (5 bases). The specimen sequenced was PBMCs or a T cell subset sorted from them (not recorded which). This clonotype was sampled from a man aged 18-30 years who had mild COVID-19 (a few samples of this study predate the infection). Cell type and time point are not known. The CDR3 protein is CASSQSRDGSYGYTF. In DNA form, the CDR3 reads TGTGCCAGTAGTCAATCCCGGGACGGGAGCTATGGCTACACCTTC.